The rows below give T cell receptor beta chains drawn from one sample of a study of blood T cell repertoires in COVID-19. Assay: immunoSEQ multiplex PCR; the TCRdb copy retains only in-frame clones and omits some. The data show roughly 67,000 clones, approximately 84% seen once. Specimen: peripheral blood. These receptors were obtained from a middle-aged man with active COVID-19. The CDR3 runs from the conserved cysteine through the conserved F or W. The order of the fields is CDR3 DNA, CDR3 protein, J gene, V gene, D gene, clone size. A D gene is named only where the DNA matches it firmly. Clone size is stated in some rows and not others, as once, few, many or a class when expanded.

TGTGCCAGCTCACCGAAACCGGGACAGGGCAATCAGCCCCAGCATTTT,CASSPKPGQGNQPQHF,TRBJ1-5,TRBV18,TRBD1,few
TGCGCCAGCCTCGGGACTAGCGGGAGGGCCTATGAGCAGTTCTTC,CASLGTSGRAYEQFF,TRBJ2-1,TRBV5-1,TRBD2,.
TGCGCCAGCAGACGATCCGGGGGGACAGGTGCCTACGAGCAGTACTTC,CASRRSGGTGAYEQYF,TRBJ2-7,TRBV5-1,.,.
TGTGCCAGCAGCCAAGATCTCGACAGGGTTAAAGCTTTCTTT,CASSQDLDRVKAFF,TRBJ1-1,TRBV3-1/TRBV3-2,TRBD1,once
TGTGCCAGCAGCCAACCTACAGGATCTGGAAACACCATATATTTT,CASSQPTGSGNTIYF,TRBJ1-3,TRBV12-1,.,once
TGCGCCAGCAGCCCCTCAAACAGGGTAACAGGAAACACCATATATTTT,CASSPSNRVTGNTIYF,TRBJ1-3,TRBV5-1,.,.
TGTGCCAGCAGCTTAGAAGGCGGTTTTTACACCGGGGAGCTGTTTTTT,CASSLEGGFYTGELFF,TRBJ2-2,TRBV13,.,.
TGTGCCAGCCTCCAGTACAATGAGCAGTTCTTC,CASLQYNEQFF,TRBJ2-1,TRBV4-2,.,.
TGTGCCAGCAGCTTAGGACGGGGGAACACCGGGGAGCTGTTTTTT,CASSLGRGNTGELFF,TRBJ2-2,TRBV13,.,many
TGTGCCAGCAGCCCCCGACAGGGGGCAAGAACCGGGGAGCTGTTTTTT,CASSPRQGARTGELFF,TRBJ2-2,TRBV7-9,TRBD1,once
TGTGCCAGCAGAGCAGGGTATCCGGGAAACATTCAGTACTTC,CASRAGYPGNIQYF,TRBJ2-4,TRBV27,.,.
TGTGCCAGCTCACCTCAGGGTAGCGGGAGATCCTACGAGCAGTACTTC,CASSPQGSGRSYEQYF,TRBJ2-7,TRBV18,TRBD2,few
TGTGCCAGCAGTTACTCGACTGGCTTCACAGATACGCAGTATTTT,CASSYSTGFTDTQYF,TRBJ2-3,TRBV6-2/TRBV6-3,.,.
TGTGCCAGCAGCCCCGGGGGCGAGCAGTACTTC,CASSPGGEQYF,TRBJ2-7,TRBV7-9,.,.
TGTGCCAGCGGTACCCAGGGTAATGGCTACACCTTC,CASGTQGNGYTF,TRBJ1-2,TRBV7-9,.,.
TGTGCCAGCACCCCGTTCCGAAGCGGGGGGGCTTTTACGAACATTCAGTACTTC,CASTPFRSGGAFTNIQYF,TRBJ2-4,TRBV6-2/TRBV6-3,TRBD2,.
TGTGCCAGCTTAGTGGGTAGCGGTGAGCAGTTCTTC,CASLVGSGEQFF,TRBJ2-1,TRBV2,.,.
TGCGCCAGCAGCGCGGGACAGTTCTCCTACGAGCAGTACTTC,CASSAGQFSYEQYF,TRBJ2-7,TRBV5-1,.,few
TGCAGCGCCGTGGGACAGGACTATGGCTACACCTTC,CSAVGQDYGYTF,TRBJ1-2,TRBV29-1,TRBD1,.
TGTGCCAGTAGTATTGGGAGCGGCGGGAGGCAAGAGACCCAGTACTTC,CASSIGSGGRQETQYF,TRBJ2-5,TRBV19,TRBD2,once
TGTGCCAGCAGCGATACGGGACTAGCGGGGCTTGTGGAGTTCTTC,CASSDTGLAGLVEFF,TRBJ2-1,TRBV3-1/TRBV3-2,TRBD2,.
TGTGCCAGCACCGGGTTAGCGGGAGTTTCCGGGGAGCTGTTTTTT,CASTGLAGVSGELFF,TRBJ2-2,TRBV2,TRBD2,.
TGTGCCAGCTCATCCTACACTATGAACACTGAAGCTTTCTTT,CASSSYTMNTEAFF,TRBJ1-1,TRBV18,.,once
TGTGCCAGCAGAGGGGGCGACTACGAGCAGTACTTC,CASRGGDYEQYF,TRBJ2-7,TRBV11-3,TRBD1,.
TGCGCCAGCAGCTTGGCCCAGAACACTGAAGCTTTCTTT,CASSLAQNTEAFF,TRBJ1-1,TRBV5-1,.,.
TGTGCCAGCAGCCCTACAGGGGCCGGGGCCAACGTCCTGACTTTC,CASSPTGAGANVLTF,TRBJ2-6,TRBV3-1/TRBV3-2,TRBD1,.
TGTGCCGCCCGTTGGCGGAGCTCCTACGAGCAGTACTTC,CAARWRSSYEQYF,TRBJ2-7,TRBV30,.,.
TGTGCCAGCAGTACGCTAAGGCCTGACAGGCGGGCCGGGGAGCTGTTTTTT,CASSTLRPDRRAGELFF,TRBJ2-2,TRBV6-2/TRBV6-3,.,.
TGTGCCAGTAAATATTCCCCAGGGGGCAGTCAGCCCCAGCATTTT,CASKYSPGGSQPQHF,TRBJ1-5,TRBV19,TRBD1,.
TGTGCCAGCAGCTTTAGCGGGAGAGATACAGATACGCAGTATTTT,CASSFSGRDTDTQYF,TRBJ2-3,TRBV7-9,TRBD2,.
TGTGCCAGCAGCCCTAGGACAGGCACCGGGGAGCTGTTTTTT,CASSPRTGTGELFF,TRBJ2-2,TRBV7-9,TRBD1,few
TGTGCCAGCGGTAGTTGGACTGCAGCCTCTGGGGCCAACGTCCTGACTTTC,CASGSWTAASGANVLTF,TRBJ2-6,TRBV11-2,.,.
TGTGCCAGCAGAGCGACAGCCAGCCTCTATGGCTACACCTTC,CASRATASLYGYTF,TRBJ1-2,TRBV6-5,.,.
TGTGCCAGCAGCCAAGGTCTGCGGGGGAACTACGAGCAGTACTTC,CASSQGLRGNYEQYF,TRBJ2-7,TRBV14,TRBD2,.
TGCGCCAGCAGCTTTCAGGGGAGGGCCATGAACACTGAAGCTTTCTTT,CASSFQGRAMNTEAFF,TRBJ1-1,TRBV5-1,.,.
TGCGCCAGCAGCCAAGCTGCGGGGCAGTCCATCTCCTACGAGCAGTACTTC,CASSQAAGQSISYEQYF,TRBJ2-7,TRBV4-3,.,.
TGTGCCAGCAGTTACTCGGGGACTTCAGATACGCAGTATTTT,CASSYSGTSDTQYF,TRBJ2-3,TRBV6-5,.,.
TGTGCCAGTAGTATATTCACTAGCGGACTAGGAGATGAGCAGTTCTTC,CASSIFTSGLGDEQFF,TRBJ2-1,TRBV19,TRBD2,.
TGTGCCAGCAGCCAAGACTCCAGGACCCAGTACTTC,CASSQDSRTQYF,TRBJ2-5,TRBV4-2,.,.
TGTGCCAGCAGCTTTGACTGGAGCTCCTACGAGCAGTACTTC,CASSFDWSSYEQYF,TRBJ2-7,TRBV7-2,.,.
TGTGCCAGCAGCCAAGGATGGGCCCGGCCTGGGGCCAACGTCCTGACTTTC,CASSQGWARPGANVLTF,TRBJ2-6,TRBV3-1/TRBV3-2,.,.
TGTGCCAGTGGGAGGACTAGCGGGGCCACAGATACGCAGTATTTT,CASGRTSGATDTQYF,TRBJ2-3,TRBV5-4,TRBD2,.
TGTGCCAGCTCACCGGGGCCAGGGGACTATGGCTACACCTTC,CASSPGPGDYGYTF,TRBJ1-2,TRBV18,.,.
TGCAGCGTTGATGATGGACAGGGCCTCTGGGGCTACACCTTC,CSVDDGQGLWGYTF,TRBJ1-2,TRBV29-1,TRBD1,few
TGTGCCAGCAGGCCTGGGGGCGTCTATGGCTACACCTTC,CASRPGGVYGYTF,TRBJ1-2,TRBV6-5,.,.